This T cell receptor (beta chain) was identified during a study of blood T cells in healthy people across ages. For the second PCR, which ran for 7 to 11 cycles, a sample-barcoded 5' primer and a J-beta primer mix were used. TCRdb processed the 5' RACE reads anew with MiXCR; each CDR3 protein has one entry. The sample lists 800,000 or so distinct CDR3 sequences; about 59% were seen once. The CDR3 has 15 amino acids. Germline CDR1 SGHDT, CDR2 YYEEEE. A minimum of 5 micrograms of total RNA was extracted per sample. This clonotype was obtained from a man in his thirties or forties in good health. V is TRBV5-6 and J is TRBJ2-5; D may be TRBD1 (6 bases). Near its end, the DNA agrees better with TRBJ2-7, so the J call may be wrong. Material for sequencing was blood. CDR3 protein: CASSQLVTGVYEQYF. The CDR3 bases are TGTGCCAGCAGCCAGCTGGTGACAGGTGTGTACGAGCAGTACTTC.